The clone carrying this TCR beta chain was seen many times. This entry is derived from a study of early T cells in non-severe SARS-CoV-2 infection. Individual cDNA molecules each received unique molecular identifiers attached to them. TCRdb re-called the 5' RACE reads with MiXCR, one entry per CDR3 protein. The sample has 20,000 to 25,000 distinct CDR3 sequences, 3.5% to 4.5% seen once; the top ten hold roughly 5.4%. Looked up from germline, CDR1 is SEHNR and CDR2 is FQNEAQ (reference sequence). V lost 4 bases and J lost 4; bases outside the gene matches: 9. There are 15 residues in the CDR3. Sequenced: whole blood. J is TRBJ2-7 and V is TRBV7-9; 8 bases map to TRBD1. The TCR was taken from an adult who was a healthcare worker with PCR-confirmed SARS-CoV-2 infection or an uninfected control (not recorded which). The CDR3 here is CASSSLVDRGYEQYF. The CDR3 nucleotides are TGTGCCAGCAGCTCCCTGGTAGACAGGGGTTACGAGCAGTACTTC.